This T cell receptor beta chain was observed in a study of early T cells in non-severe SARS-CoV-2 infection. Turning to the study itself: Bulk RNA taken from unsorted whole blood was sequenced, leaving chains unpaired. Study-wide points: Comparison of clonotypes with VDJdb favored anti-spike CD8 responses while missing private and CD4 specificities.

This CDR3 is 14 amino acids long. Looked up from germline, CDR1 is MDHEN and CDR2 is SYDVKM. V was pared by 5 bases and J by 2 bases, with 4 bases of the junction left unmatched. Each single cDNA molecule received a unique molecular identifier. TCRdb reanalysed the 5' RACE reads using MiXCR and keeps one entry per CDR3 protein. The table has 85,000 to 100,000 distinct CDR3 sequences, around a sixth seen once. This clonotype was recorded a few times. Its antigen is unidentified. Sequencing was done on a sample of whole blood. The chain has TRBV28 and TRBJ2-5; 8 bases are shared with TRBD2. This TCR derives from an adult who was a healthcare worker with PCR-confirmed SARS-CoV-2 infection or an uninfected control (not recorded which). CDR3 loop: CASSEAGEQETQYF. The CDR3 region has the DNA TGTGCCAGCAGTGAAGCGGGAGAGCAAGAGACCCAGTACTTC.